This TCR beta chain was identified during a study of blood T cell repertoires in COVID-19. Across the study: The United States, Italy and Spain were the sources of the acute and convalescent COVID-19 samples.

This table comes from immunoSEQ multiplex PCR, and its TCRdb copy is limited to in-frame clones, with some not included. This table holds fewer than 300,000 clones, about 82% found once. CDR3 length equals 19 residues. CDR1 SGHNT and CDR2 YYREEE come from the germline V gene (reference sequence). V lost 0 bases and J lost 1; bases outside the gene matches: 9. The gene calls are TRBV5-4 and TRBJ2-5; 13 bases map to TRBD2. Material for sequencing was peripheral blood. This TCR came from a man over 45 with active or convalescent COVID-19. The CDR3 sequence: CASSLEGTGTSGVQETQYF. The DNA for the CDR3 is TGTGCCAGCAGCTTGGAGGGAACCGGGACTAGCGGGGTCCAAGAGACCCAGTACTTC.